Each of the 5 T cell receptor beta chains below was sequenced from the same sample in a study of cytomegalovirus exposure and HLA in healthy donors. It was with 60 Vbeta and 13 Jbeta primers that the PCR ran. Generated by immunoSEQ multiplex PCR, the TCRdb table keeps only in-frame clones and is missing some. Recorded for this sample: about 49,000 clones. Sequenced: PBMCs. The receptor source for this set is a man between 18 and 35 years old in good health and CMV-seropositive.

J is TRBJ2-5 and V is TRBV5-1; 8 bases fit TRBD2. The DNA end lines up better with TRBJ2-7; the J call may be wrong. The CDR3 runs to 14 residues. Germline loops: CDR1 SGHRS, CDR2 YFSETQ. The DNA of the CDR3 is TGCGCCAGCACTCAAGGGACTAGTGATTACGAGCAGTACTTC. Translating it yields CASTQGTSDYEQYF.

Concerning this clone itself: This sample includes further DNA sequences coding for the same CDR3. The chain carries TRBV6-4 and TRBJ2-6, with TRBD2 as a possible D gene (6 bases). V was pared by 5 bases and J by 0 bases, with 11 bases between. This CDR3 has 16 amino acids. Germline V gene lookup returns CDR1 MRHNA and CDR2 SNTAGT. DNA of the CDR3: TGTGCCAGCAGTCAGGGACTCGACTCTGGGGCCAACGTCCTGACTTTC. It is translated as CASSQGLDSGANVLTF.

V and J are TRBV7-2 and TRBJ2-1; TRBD2 aligns across 9 bases. This CDR3 region has 15 residues. Germline V CDR1 and CDR2: SGHTA, FQGNSA. V shed 5 bases, J shed 8 bases, and the junction held 10 bases outside the gene matches. CDR3 loop: CASSQHSGSSDEQFF. For the CDR3, the DNA is TGTGCCAGCAGCCAACATAGCGGGAGTAGCGATGAGCAGTTCTTC.

The genes are TRBV30 and TRBJ1-1, with a tentative D call TRBD1 (5 bases). Germline V lookup: CDR1 GTSNPN, CDR2 SVGIG (reference sequence). V lost 7 bases and J 4 bases, leaving 19 bases between the germline ends. This CDR3 is built from 14 residues. CDR3 sequence: CALVGEVVGTEAFF. CDR3 coding DNA: TGTGCCTTGGTAGGGGAGGTGGTAGGCACTGAAGCTTTCTTT.

The genes are TRBV14 and TRBJ2-5; a weak D match, TRBD1 (5 bases). The CDR3 extends over 16 amino acids. Deletions cut 0 bases from V and 4 bases from J, with 15 bases between. Germline V gene data show CDR1 as SGHDN and CDR2 as FVKESK. The CDR3 spells CASSQEQGTSGETQYF. The DNA of the CDR3 is TGTGCCAGCAGCCAAGAGCAGGGAACCAGTGGAGAGACCCAGTACTTC.